The rows below give T cell receptor beta chains drawn from one sample of a study of graft-versus-host responses after intestinal transplantation. Antigen specificity for these receptors is unknown. The method was immunoSEQ multiplex PCR; TCRdb's version includes in-frame clones alone and lacks a portion of them. Found here are fewer than 120,000 clones, over 85% of them singletons; the top ten hold 0.45% to 0.65%. Sequencing used unstimulated CD8+ T cells sorted from spleen or lymph node cells, obtained before intestinal transplant. The receptors here all came from a human donor who received an intestinal transplant. Each CDR3 is given with its conserved first and last residue. D genes are given only for firm matches. Where a row states a size, it is once, few, many or the class of an expanded clone; other rows omit it.

j_call | cdr3_length | v_call | clone_size | d_call | cdr3_nt | cdr3_aa
TRBJ2-7 | 12 | TRBV4-2 | once | - | TGTGCCAGCAGCCAAGATGTGCGCGAGCAGTACTTC | CASSQDVREQYF
TRBJ2-7 | 15 | TRBV4-1 | - | TRBD2 | TGCGCCAGCAGCCAAGGGCTAGCGGGAGGTTACGAGCAGTACTTC | CASSQGLAGGYEQYF
TRBJ2-7 | 15 | TRBV13 | - | - | TGTGCCAGCAGCTTAAGAGGGGGAGGGCCTGACGAGCAGTACTTC | CASSLRGGGPDEQYF
TRBJ1-5 | 14 | TRBV25-1 | - | - | TGTGCCACGCTCTTAGACAGCCCGAATCAGCCCCAGCATTTT | CATLLDSPNQPQHF
TRBJ1-2 | 12 | TRBV19 | few | - | TGTGCCAGTCGGGTGGGGGGCTTGGGCTACACCTTC | CASRVGGLGYTF
TRBJ2-1 | 15 | TRBV9 | - | TRBD2 | TGTGCCAGCAGCGTAACGCGGACTAGCGGGAGAGAGCAGTTCTTC | CASSVTRTSGREQFF
TRBJ2-1 | 17 | TRBV11-1 | once | - | TGTGCCAGCAGCTTAGCGGACTACCCTAGCTCCTACAATGAGCAGTTCTTC | CASSLADYPSSYNEQFF
TRBJ1-1 | 12 | TRBV30 | - | - | TGTGCCTGGATGGGTAGAGGGTCTGAAGCTTTCTTT | CAWMGRGSEAFF
TRBJ1-5 | 14 | TRBV4-1 | once | - | TGCGCCAGCAGCCAAGCAGGGCCGGGGCAGCCCCAGCATTTT | CASSQAGPGQPQHF
TRBJ1-1 | 13 | TRBV11-3 | - | - | TGTGCCAGCAGCCTTCTCCGTAACACTGAAGCTTTCTTT | CASSLLRNTEAFF
TRBJ1-5 | 14 | TRBV6-5 | - | - | TGTGCCAGCACCAACGGGGGAGCCGATCAGCCCCAGCATTTT | CASTNGGADQPQHF
TRBJ2-7 | 12 | TRBV13 | - | - | TGTGCCAGCAGCTTAGGGTCCTACGAGCAGTACTTC | CASSLGSYEQYF
TRBJ2-5 | 15 | TRBV11-2 | - | TRBD1 | TGTGCCAGCAGCTTAGACGGGACAGCTCAAGAGACCCAGTACTTC | CASSLDGTAQETQYF
TRBJ2-1 | 14 | TRBV9 | - | - | TGTGCCAGCAGCGTGAGGGGTTTCCACAATGAGCAGTTCTTC | CASSVRGFHNEQFF
TRBJ1-1 | 17 | TRBV5-6 | - | TRBD1 | TGTGCCAGCAGCTCCCGGGACAGGGAACAAATGAACACTGAAGCTTTCTTT | CASSSRDREQMNTEAFF
TRBJ1-4 | 14 | TRBV4-1 | once | - | TGCGCCAGCAGCCCCCCATCGTCGGGAGAAAAACTGTTTTTT | CASSPPSSGEKLFF
TRBJ2-7 | 13 | TRBV6-5 | - | - | TGTGCCAGCAGTATATTCCGGGACTACGAGCAGTACTTC | CASSIFRDYEQYF
TRBJ2-7 | 16 | TRBV27 | - | TRBD2 | TGTGCCAGCAGTTTAGCGGCGGGACTAGTACTGTACGAGCAGTACTTC | CASSLAAGLVLYEQYF
TRBJ1-2 | 13 | TRBV19 | once | - | TGTGCCAGCTACCACTCGGAAGGTTATGGCTACACCTTC | CASYHSEGYGYTF
TRBJ1-2 | 13 | TRBV5-8 | - | - | TGTGCCAGCAGCTTGGGCAGTTTCTATGGCTACACCTTC | CASSLGSFYGYTF
TRBJ2-1 | 14 | TRBV7-8 | - | - | TGTGCCAGCAGCCCTACGGGAAAGCGGAATGAGCAGTTCTTC | CASSPTGKRNEQFF
TRBJ2-2 | 15 | TRBV28 | few | TRBD1 | TGTGCCAGCAGTGAGGGGACAGGAGACACCGGGGAGCTGTTTTTT | CASSEGTGDTGELFF
TRBJ2-2 | 18 | TRBV11-3 | - | - | TGTGCCAGCAGCTTCGGAGGTTGGTCAGGACAGAACACCGGGGAGCTGTTTTTT | CASSFGGWSGQNTGELFF
TRBJ1-1 | 14 | TRBV7-6 | - | - | TGTGCCAGCACCCTCGGGCCGACGAACACTGAAGCTTTCTTT | CASTLGPTNTEAFF
TRBJ2-3 | 16 | TRBV6-5 | - | TRBD2 | TGTGCCAGCAGTTCCTTGAGAGCGGGAGATACAGATACGCAGTATTTT | CASSSLRAGDTDTQYF
TRBJ2-7 | 13 | TRBV2 | - | TRBD2 | TGTGCCAGCAGATCTAGCGGGAGATACGAGCAGTACTTC | CASRSSGRYEQYF
TRBJ2-7 | 15 | TRBV13 | - | TRBD2 | TGTGCCAGCAGCACCAGACTAGCGGGAGGGTACGAGCAGTACTTC | CASSTRLAGGYEQYF
TRBJ2-2 | 13 | TRBV28 | - | - | TGTGCCAGCAGTTTCCGGCTGGACGGGGAGCTGTTTTTT | CASSFRLDGELFF
TRBJ1-1 | 17 | TRBV6-1 | - | TRBD1 | TGTGCCAGCAGTGAAGCCTGGGCAGGGGGCATGAACACTGAAGCTTTCTTT | CASSEAWAGGMNTEAFF
TRBJ2-4 | 14 | TRBV30 | - | TRBD2 | TGTGCCTGGAGTGTACGGGGGGAATCGGACATTCAGTACTTC | CAWSVRGESDIQYF
TRBJ2-5 | 15 | TRBV7-3 | once | TRBD2 | TGTGCCAGCAGCGACTGGGGGGGACCCCAAGAGACCCAGTACTTC | CASSDWGGPQETQYF
TRBJ2-1 | 18 | TRBV10-3 | - | TRBD2 | TGTGCCATCGGAGGAGGTGTGGTGGGAGGGATCAATGGCGATGAGCAGTTCTTC | CAIGGGVVGGINGDEQFF
TRBJ2-7 | 15 | TRBV6-1 | - | TRBD1 | TGTGCCAGCAGTGAAGGTGGGACAGGGGGCTACGAGCAGTACTTC | CASSEGGTGGYEQYF
TRBJ2-6 | 16 | TRBV30 | - | - | TGTGCCTGGACTTACAGGGTTTACTCTGGGGCCAACGTCCTGACTTTC | CAWTYRVYSGANVLTF
TRBJ1-5 | 15 | TRBV7-8 | - | - | TGTGCCAGCAGCTTAGCGTTTGGGGGGGATCAGCCCCAGCATTTT | CASSLAFGGDQPQHF
TRBJ2-2 | 14 | TRBV27 | once | - | TGTGCCAGCAGTTTGTTCCCCCGAGGCGGGGAGCTGTTTTTT | CASSLFPRGGELFF
TRBJ2-1 | 13 | TRBV6-5 | - | - | TGTGCCAGCAGTTTCGGAACCTACAATGAGCAGTTCTTC | CASSFGTYNEQFF
TRBJ2-7 | 16 | TRBV13 | - | TRBD1 | TGTGCCAGCAGCTTAGATGGGGGACAGGGCAGGGACGAGCAGTACTTC | CASSLDGGQGRDEQYF
TRBJ2-2 | 14 | TRBV27 | - | TRBD2 | TGTGCCAGCAGTCCGGGACTAAACACCGGGGAGCTGTTTTTT | CASSPGLNTGELFF
TRBJ2-1 | 11 | TRBV19 | few | - | TGTGCCAGCGGGGAAGGGAATGAGCAGTTCTTC | CASGEGNEQFF
TRBJ1-5 | 17 | TRBV7-6 | - | TRBD1 | TGTGCCAGCAGCTTAGCGGTTTTCCAGGGGGGCAATCAGCCCCAGCATTTT | CASSLAVFQGGNQPQHF